This TCR beta chain was recorded in a study of cytomegalovirus exposure and HLA in healthy donors. Concerning this clone itself: This specimen includes other DNA sequences encoding the same CDR3.

PCR involved 60 Vbeta and 13 Jbeta primers. Method: immunoSEQ multiplex PCR; TCRdb's copy keeps in-frame clones and lacks some. Here the sample spans 150,000 or so clones, around 79% being singletons. This clonotype was obtained from a man aged 18 to 30 in good health and CMV-seronegative. Specimen: PBMCs.

The CDR3 is CASSMGQGNQPQHF. Here the CDR3 DNA reads TGTGCCAGTAGTATGGGACAAGGCAATCAGCCCCAGCATTTT. The chain joins TRBV19 to TRBJ1-5, with D possibly matching TRBD1 (6 bases). CDR1 and CDR2 (germline): LNHDA, SQIVND (reference sequence). The CDR3 is 14 amino acids. Trimming took 3 bases from V and 2 from J, leaving 8 bases between them. The variable domain in full, completed from reference TRBV19 and TRBJ1-5, reads DGGITQSPKYLFRKEGQNVTLSCEQNLNHDAMYWYRQDPGQGLRLIYYSQIVNDFQKGDIAEGYSVSREKKESFPLTVTSAQKNPTAFYLCASSMGQGNQPQHFGDGTRLSIL.